This T cell receptor (beta chain) was observed in a study of blood T cell repertoires in COVID-19. CDR3 length: 15 residues. Germline assignment: CDR1 LNHDA and CDR2 SQIVND (reference sequence). The ends lost 4 bases at V and 2 bases at J; junction bases unmatched: 7. This clone was found once. Produced via immunoSEQ multiplex PCR; TCRdb's table is partial and in-frame only. The sample consists of around 83,000 clones, more than 85% of them appearing once. The rearrangement uses TRBV19 and TRBJ2-7; TRBD1 aligns across 8 bases. The sample taken for sequencing was peripheral blood. This receptor was obtained from a man in his 70s with active or convalescent COVID-19. The CDR3 sequence: CASSNQGAQTYEQYF. Written as DNA, the CDR3 is TGTGCCAGTAGTAACCAGGGGGCGCAGACCTACGAGCAGTACTTC.